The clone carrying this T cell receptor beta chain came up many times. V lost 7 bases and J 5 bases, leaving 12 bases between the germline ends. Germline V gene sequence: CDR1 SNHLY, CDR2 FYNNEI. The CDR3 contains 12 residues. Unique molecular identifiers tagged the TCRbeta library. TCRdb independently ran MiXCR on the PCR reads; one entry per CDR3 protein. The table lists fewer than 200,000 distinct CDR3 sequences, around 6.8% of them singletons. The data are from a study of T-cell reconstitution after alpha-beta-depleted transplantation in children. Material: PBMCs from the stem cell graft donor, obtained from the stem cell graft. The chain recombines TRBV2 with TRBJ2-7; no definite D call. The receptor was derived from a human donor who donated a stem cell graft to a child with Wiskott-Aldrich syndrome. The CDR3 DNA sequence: TGTGCCAGCATTGGAGATGGCGACGAGCAGTACTTC. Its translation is CASIGDGDEQYF. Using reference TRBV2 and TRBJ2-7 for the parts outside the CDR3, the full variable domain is EPEVTQTPSHQVTQMGQEVILRCVPISNHLYFYWYRQILGQKVEFLVSFYNNEISEKSEIFDDQFSVERPDGSNFTLKIRSTKLEDSAMYFCASIGDGDEQYFGPGTRLTVT.